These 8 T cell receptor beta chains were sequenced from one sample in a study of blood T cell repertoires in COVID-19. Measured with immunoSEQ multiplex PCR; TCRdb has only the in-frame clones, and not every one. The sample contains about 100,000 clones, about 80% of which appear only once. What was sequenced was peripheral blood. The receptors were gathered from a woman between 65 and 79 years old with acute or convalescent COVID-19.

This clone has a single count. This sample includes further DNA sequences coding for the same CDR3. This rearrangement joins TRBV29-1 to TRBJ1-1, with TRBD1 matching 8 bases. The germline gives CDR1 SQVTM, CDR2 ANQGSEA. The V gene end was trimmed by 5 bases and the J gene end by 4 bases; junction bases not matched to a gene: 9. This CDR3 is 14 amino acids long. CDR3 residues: CSVPARQGSTEAFF. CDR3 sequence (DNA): TGCAGCGTTCCCGCGAGACAGGGGAGCACTGAAGCTTTCTTT.

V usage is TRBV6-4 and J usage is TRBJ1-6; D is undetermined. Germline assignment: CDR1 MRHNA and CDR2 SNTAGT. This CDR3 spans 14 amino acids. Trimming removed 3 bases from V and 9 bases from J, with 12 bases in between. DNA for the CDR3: TGTGCCAGCAGTGAAGTAGACGGAGGTTCACCCCTCCACTTT. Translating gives CASSEVDGGSPLHF.

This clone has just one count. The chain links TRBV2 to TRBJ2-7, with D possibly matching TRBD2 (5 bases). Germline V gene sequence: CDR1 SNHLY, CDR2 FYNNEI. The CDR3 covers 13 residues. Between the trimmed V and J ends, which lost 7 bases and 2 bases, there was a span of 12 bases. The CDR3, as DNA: TGTGCCAGCATTGAGAGGGATACCTACGAGCAGTACTTC. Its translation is CASIERDTYEQYF.

The CDR3 bases are TGCGCCAGCAGCTTGGGGACAGGGGCCTATATCTCTGGAAACACCATATATTTT. Protein product: CASSLGTGAYISGNTIYF. This chain joins TRBV5-1 and TRBJ1-3; 9 bases are shared with TRBD1. Losses at the gene ends were 0 bases for V and 0 bases for J; bases not matched to a gene: 7. Germline CDR1 is SGHRS and CDR2 is YFSETQ. This CDR3 has 18 residues. The full variable domain, in which reference TRBV5-1 and TRBJ1-3 provide the parts outside the CDR3, is KAGVTQTPRYLIKTRGQQVTLSCSPISGHRSVSWYQQTPGQGLQFLFEYFSETQRNKGNFPGRFSGRQFSNSRSEMNVSTLELGDSALYLCASSLGTGAYISGNTIYFGEGSWLTVV.

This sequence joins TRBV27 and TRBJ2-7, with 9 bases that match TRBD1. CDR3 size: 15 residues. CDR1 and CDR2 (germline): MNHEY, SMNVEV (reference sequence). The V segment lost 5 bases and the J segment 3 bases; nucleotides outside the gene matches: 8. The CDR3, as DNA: TGTGCCAGCAGTCCCGGGACAGGGACTAACTACGAGCAGTACTTC. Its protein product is CASSPGTGTNYEQYF.

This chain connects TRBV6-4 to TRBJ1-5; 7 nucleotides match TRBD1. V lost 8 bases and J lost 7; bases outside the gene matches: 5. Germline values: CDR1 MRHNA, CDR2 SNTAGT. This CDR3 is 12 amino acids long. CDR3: CASDREWQPQHF. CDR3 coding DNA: TGTGCCAGCGACAGGGAGTGGCAGCCCCAGCATTTT.

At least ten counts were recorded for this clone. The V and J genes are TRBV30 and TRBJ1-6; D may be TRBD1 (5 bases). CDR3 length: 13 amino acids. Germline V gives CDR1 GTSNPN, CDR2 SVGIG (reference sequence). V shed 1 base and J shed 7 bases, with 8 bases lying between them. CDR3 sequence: CAWSGGGNSPLHF. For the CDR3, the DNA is TGTGCCTGGAGTGGGGGGGGAAATTCACCCCTCCACTTT.

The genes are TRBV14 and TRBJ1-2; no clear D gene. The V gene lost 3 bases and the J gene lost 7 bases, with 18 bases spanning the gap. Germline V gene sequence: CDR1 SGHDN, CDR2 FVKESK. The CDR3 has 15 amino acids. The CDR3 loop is CASSQTVAGIGGYTF. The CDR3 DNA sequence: TGTGCCAGCAGCCAGACGGTCGCAGGAATCGGTGGCTACACCTTC.